Here is one T cell receptor beta chain with its context. What it binds is not known. Time point specified: persistent/refractory GD, antithyroid drugs over 5 years with positive TRAb. The authors made the TCR library using RNA they extracted from PBMCs. Under American Thyroid Association guidelines, Graves' disease was diagnosed. The sample comes from a study of regulatory T cells in long-lasting Graves disease. Overall study context: Over-5-year antithyroid drug use with positive TSH receptor antibodies defined persistent Graves' disease in the study. Study-level findings and limits: Results may be inaccurate due to the small sample size. Persistent Graves' cases showed lower TCR diversity than newly diagnosed cases.

Trimming shortened V by 4 bases and J by 0 bases, and 16 bases separated the two germline ends. The CDR3 is 17 residues long. Assembly of TCR beta libraries relied on iRepertoire HTBI primers together with Arm-PCR of CDR3 regions. Via MiXCR, TCRdb re-called the multiplex PCR reads, giving one row per CDR3 protein. The sample consists of roughly 700,000 distinct CDR3 sequences, approximately 29% of them appearing once. The sample in question was peripheral blood mononuclear cells (PBMCs), obtained when the disease was refractory, from a patient treated with antithyroid drugs. V usage is TRBV12-3 or TRBV12-4 and J usage is TRBJ1-5, with D maybe TRBD1 (6 bases). This TCR derives from a female donor with Graves disease. The CDR3 reads CASSSTLRGISNQPQHF. The CDR3 DNA reads as TGTGCCAGCAGTTCGACCCTAAGGGGGATTAGCAATCAGCCCCAGCATTTT.